A single sample gave rise to the 17 T cell receptor beta chains below, sequenced in a study of blood T cell repertoires in COVID-19. Libraries were prepared by immunoSEQ multiplex PCR; TCRdb keeps only in-frame clonotypes and omits some of them. Here the sample spans about 170,000 clones, 84% being singletons. The sample consisted of peripheral blood. These receptors were obtained from a man aged 35 to 55 who had recovered from COVID-19.

The V gene is TRBV7-9, the J gene TRBJ2-5; D remains ambiguous. Germline lookup yields CDR1 SEHNR and CDR2 FQNEAQ (reference sequence). The CDR3 totals 14 residues. Trimming took 1 base from V and 3 from J, leaving 9 bases between them. The CDR3 is CASSLVTPKETQYF. The CDR3 region has the DNA TGTGCCAGCAGCTTAGTGACTCCTAAAGAGACCCAGTACTTC.

This clone was seen a few times. V is TRBV11-2 and J is TRBJ2-1, with 10 nucleotides matching TRBD1. The CDR3 is 16 residues long. Germline CDR1 reads SGHAT; CDR2 reads FQNNGV. Losses at the gene ends were 6 bases for V and 4 bases for J; bases not matched to a gene: 9. DNA for the CDR3: TGTGCCAGCAGTTTTTTCTCGGGACAGGGGTACAATGAGCAGTTCTTC. Amino acids: CASSFFSGQGYNEQFF.

The rearrangement links TRBV6-2 or TRBV6-3 to TRBJ2-2, with D unclear. The CDR3 runs to 13 residues. Per the germline V gene, CDR1 is MNHEY and CDR2 is SVGEGT. With 10 bases removed from V and 7 bases from J, the gap between germline ends came to 16 bases. In DNA form, the CDR3 reads TGTGCCACCACCCCCGTGGTCGGCGGGGAGCTGTTTTTT. Translating it yields CATTPVVGGELFF.

This rearrangement joins TRBV6-5 to TRBJ1-2; 7 bases align to TRBD1. Germline CDR1 is MNHEY and CDR2 is SVGAGI. The CDR3 is made up of 11 amino acids. The ends lost 10 bases at V and 6 bases at J; junction bases unmatched: 5. DNA of the CDR3: TGTGCCATACAGGGGTTGCATGGCTACACCTTC. This sequence encodes CAIQGLHGYTF.

This clone was observed once. The chain employs TRBV28 and TRBJ1-6; 8 bases match TRBD1. Germline CDR1 and CDR2: MDHEN and SYDVKM. J lost 10 bases, V lost 1 base, and 12 bases had no gene match. This CDR3 is 17 amino acids long. CDR3 DNA: TGTGCCAGCAGTTTATTAGAGGACAGGGTGAGAGGGTCACCCCTCCACTTT. Translated, it gives CASSLLEDRVRGSPLHF.

The V call is TRBV7-3, the J call TRBJ2-3; D gene ambiguous. This CDR3 has 13 residues. Germline V gives CDR1 SGHTA, CDR2 FQGTGA. Trimming cost V 3 bases and J 3 bases, with 7 bases left between them. CDR3 region: CASSFLRTDTQYF. The CDR3 DNA sequence: TGTGCCAGCAGCTTTTTACGGACAGATACGCAGTATTTT.

The chain is built from TRBV15 and TRBJ1-5; 10 nucleotides agree with TRBD1. V gave up 5 bases and J gave up 7 bases; unmatched junction bases: 8. The CDR3 covers 15 residues. CDR1 and CDR2 (germline): LNHNV, YYDKDF (reference sequence). CDR3 DNA: TGTGCCACCAGCTCTCCGGGACAGGGGTGGCAGCCCCAGCATTTT. Translation gives CATSSPGQGWQPQHF.

The chain combines TRBV30 with TRBJ2-5; tentative D call: TRBD1 (5 bases). The V gene lost 8 bases and the J gene lost 2 bases, with 15 bases spanning the gap. In germline, CDR1 is GTSNPN, CDR2 SVGIG (reference sequence). This CDR3 has 13 residues. The CDR3 loop reads CAAPGADQETQYF. In nucleotides, the CDR3 is TGTGCCGCCCCTGGGGCGGATCAAGAGACCCAGTACTTC.

This clone was seen more than once but under ten times. The V and J genes are TRBV29-1 and TRBJ2-3; 8 nucleotides match TRBD2. The CDR3 is 16 amino acids. J lost 4 bases, V lost 3 bases, and 12 bases had no gene match. Germline V gene data show CDR1 as SQVTM and CDR2 as ANQGSEA. The CDR3 spells CSVEGGAGGRSDTQYF. CDR3 sequence (DNA): TGCAGCGTTGAGGGTGGGGCGGGAGGAAGGTCAGATACGCAGTATTTT.

The chain recombines TRBV6-5 with TRBJ2-2; no definite D call. CDR1 and CDR2 (germline): MNHEY, SVGAGI. There are 15 residues in the CDR3. V was trimmed by 4 bases and J by 0 bases, leaving 9 bases between them. The CDR3 nucleotides read TGTGCCAGCAGTTCCCCAGAACCGAACACCGGGGAGCTGTTTTTT. It yields the protein CASSSPEPNTGELFF.

The chain carries TRBV10-2 and TRBJ2-7; the D gene is possibly TRBD2 (5 bases). This CDR3 comprises 15 residues. V dropped 3 bases and J dropped 3 bases, with 15 bases sitting between them. Germline loops: CDR1 WSHSY, CDR2 SAAADI. The CDR3 protein is CASSDGGSLLYEQYF. DNA of the CDR3: TGCGCCAGCAGTGACGGCGGGTCACTTCTCTACGAGCAGTACTTC.

This clone showed up just a few times. The rearrangement uses TRBV19 and TRBJ1-1; a possible D gene is TRBD1 (5 bases). Germline loops: CDR1 LNHDA, CDR2 SQIVND (reference sequence). The V and J ends lost 3 bases and 11 bases respectively, with 16 bases between them. This CDR3 is 13 amino acids long. The CDR3 protein is CASSIPTVNRAFF. The CDR3 region has the DNA TGTGCCAGTAGTATCCCGACAGTTAACCGCGCTTTCTTT.

This rearrangement joins TRBV5-8 to TRBJ1-1; 7 bases match TRBD1. The CDR3 is 18 amino acids. V shed 4 bases, J shed 1 base, and the junction held 16 bases outside the gene matches. CDR1 and CDR2 from the germline V gene are SGHTS and YDEGEE. The CDR3 sequence: CASSLPSRGYSWNTEAFF. The CDR3 DNA reads TGTGCCAGCAGCCTCCCTTCCAGGGGGTATTCTTGGAACACTGAAGCTTTCTTT.

The chain has TRBV6-2 or TRBV6-3 and TRBJ2-7; D remains ambiguous. Germline V lookup: CDR1 MNHEY, CDR2 SVGEGT. The CDR3 loop spans 14 amino acids. The germline V and J ends were trimmed by 4 bases and 4 bases, with 14 bases remaining between them. CDR3 protein: CASSSGSLEYEQYF. The CDR3 DNA reads TGTGCCAGCAGTTCCGGGTCGCTTGAGTACGAGCAGTACTTC.

CDR3 nucleotide sequence: TGCAGCTCCGTCGACAGGGCTAGAGGCTACACCTTC. Its translation is CSSVDRARGYTF. V is TRBV29-1 and J is TRBJ1-2, with TRBD1 matching over 7 bases. The trim removed 8 bases at V and 8 bases at J, leaving 11 bases unmatched. Germline CDR1 reads SQVTM; CDR2 reads ANQGSEA. The CDR3 has 12 residues.

V gene TRBV24-1 combines with J gene TRBJ2-7; 9 positions agree with TRBD2. Germline lookup yields CDR1 KGHDR and CDR2 SFDVKD. V lost 9 bases, J lost 4 bases, and 6 bases stayed unmatched. This CDR3 contains 13 residues. CDR3 sequence (DNA): TGTGCCACCGGGCTAGCGGGAACATACGAGCAGTACTTC. Its translation: CATGLAGTYEQYF.

The V and J genes are TRBV4-2 and TRBJ2-1; possibly TRBD2 for D (6 bases). The germline V gene encodes CDR1 LGHNA and CDR2 YNFKEQ. CDR3 length equals 16 residues. V shed 0 bases and J shed 2 bases, with 11 bases lying between them. The CDR3 bases are TGTGCCAGCAGCCAAGAACAGAGACTAGCCTACAATGAGCAGTTCTTC. This translates into CASSQEQRLAYNEQFF.